The clone carrying this T cell receptor beta chain was seen only a few times. The antigen is not known. This entry belongs to a study of beta chain features in type 1 diabetes. General study findings and limits: Comparison showed that naive, central memory and Treg TCRB repertoires appeared more similar among patients than among healthy donors.

The trim removed 5 bases at V and 6 bases at J, leaving 8 bases unmatched. This CDR3 spans 14 amino acids. CDR1 and CDR2 from the germline V gene are SGHTA and FQGNSA. Of the isolated RNA, all was reverse transcribed, and so the sequenced material was expressed TCRB transcripts. The repertoire was sequenced with immunoSEQ multiplex PCR; TCRdb's copy has only in-frame clones and lacks some. This table holds 250,000 or so clones, about 25% found once. A single heparinised draw of 95 to 150 mL on average was taken per donor. Sequenced: central memory CD4+ T cells from blood. The receptor comes from a man aged 25-40 years in good health. The chain links TRBV7-2 to TRBJ2-3; 7 bases are shared with TRBD1. CDR3 sequence: CASSPGQLPDTQYF. The DNA for the CDR3 is TGTGCCAGCAGCCCGGGACAGCTCCCCGATACGCAGTATTTT.